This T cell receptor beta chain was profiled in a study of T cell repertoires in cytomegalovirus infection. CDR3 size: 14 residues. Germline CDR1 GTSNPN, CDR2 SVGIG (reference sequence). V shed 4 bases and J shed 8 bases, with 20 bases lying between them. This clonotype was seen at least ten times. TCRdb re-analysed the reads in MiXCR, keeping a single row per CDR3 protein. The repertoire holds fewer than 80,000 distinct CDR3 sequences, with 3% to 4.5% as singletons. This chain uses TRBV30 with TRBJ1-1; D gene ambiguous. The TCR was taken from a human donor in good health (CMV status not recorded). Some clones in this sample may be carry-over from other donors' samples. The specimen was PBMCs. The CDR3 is CAWNPHSGKPEAFF. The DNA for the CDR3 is TGTGCCTGGAACCCCCACAGCGGGAAACCCGAAGCTTTCTTT.